These 28 T cell receptor beta chains were all obtained from the same sample, sequenced in a study of T cells in Graves' hyperthyroidism and ophthalmopathy. From RNA transcripts, TCR beta CDR3 regions were amplified. RT-PCR in the first round (using the HTBI primer set) targeted the TCR CDR3. TCRdb processed the multiplex PCR reads anew with MiXCR; each CDR3 protein has one entry. Of 450,000 to 600,000 distinct CDR3 sequences in the sample, approximately 15% were seen once. The source material was blood. The receptors derive from a woman aged 40 to 50 with Graves' hyperthyroidism.

This clonotype was recorded many times. This chain uses TRBV2 with TRBJ2-7; TRBD1 matches 8 bases. V lost 6 bases and J lost 3; bases outside the gene matches: 16. The CDR3 extends over 17 amino acids. Germline lookup yields CDR1 SNHLY and CDR2 FYNNEI. CDR3: CASRQLRGQGPDYEQYF. DNA of the CDR3: TGTGCCAGCAGACAACTCAGAGGACAGGGCCCCGACTACGAGCAGTACTTC.

V and J are TRBV20-1 and TRBJ1-5; 10 positions match TRBD1. V lost 6 bases to trimming and J lost 5 bases; unmatched junction nucleotides: 1. Germline CDR1 DFQATT, CDR2 SNEGSKA (reference sequence). The CDR3 contains 12 residues. CDR3 in DNA: TGCAGTGCCGGACAGGGGGATCAGCCCCAGCATTTT. It specifies CSAGQGDQPQHF.

This clonotype was seen ten or more times. The genes are TRBV7-6 and TRBJ2-2, with 7 nucleotides matching TRBD1. The V gene end was trimmed by 5 bases and the J gene end by 1 base; junction bases not matched to a gene: 7. The CDR3 runs 16 residues. From germline, CDR1 is SGHVS and CDR2 FNYEAQ. The DNA for the CDR3 is TGTGCCAGCAGCCCGGCCGGACAGGTGAACACCGGGGAGCTGTTTTTT. Protein product: CASSPAGQVNTGELFF.

This clonotype showed up just a few times. The chain joins TRBV5-6 to TRBJ2-1; TRBD2 agrees at 8 bases. The CDR3 sequence is 16 residues long. The ends lost 2 bases at V and 4 bases at J; junction bases unmatched: 8. The germline CDR1 and CDR2 sequences are SGHDT and YYEEEE. In nucleotides, the CDR3 is TGTGCCAGCAGCTTAGGGGCGGGGGGCGGTTACAATGAGCAGTTCTTC. Its translation: CASSLGAGGGYNEQFF.

The sample holds a few counts of this clonotype. The CDR3 is CSALTGGMNTEAFF. The CDR3 DNA reads as TGCAGTGCCCTCACAGGGGGTATGAACACTGAAGCTTTCTTT. The chain couples TRBV20-1 to TRBJ1-1; 8 bases are shared with TRBD1. Germline CDR1 is DFQATT and CDR2 is SNEGSKA (reference sequence). V lost 6 bases and J lost 0; bases outside the gene matches: 6. The CDR3 is 14 residues long.

The rearrangement uses TRBV28 and TRBJ2-2, with TRBD1 identical over 9 bases. Germline CDR1 MDHEN, CDR2 SYDVKM. The trim removed 6 bases at V and 4 bases at J, leaving 9 bases unmatched. The CDR3 contains 16 residues. The chain's CDR3 is CASRNRGRRSTGELFF. The DNA for the CDR3 is TGTGCCAGCAGAAACAGGGGGCGGCGTAGCACCGGGGAGCTGTTTTTT. The full variable domain, with the rest looked up from reference TRBV28 and TRBJ2-2, is DVKVTQSSRYLVKRTGEKVFLECVQDMDHENMFWYRQDPGLGLRLIYFSYDVKMKEKGDIPEGYSVSREKKERFSLILESASTNQTSMYLCASRNRGRRSTGELFFGEGSRLTVL.

This clonotype was picked up a small number of times. The germline gene is not matched at one end of the junction; a read error may be the cause. The chain couples TRBV9 to TRBJ1-1, with TRBD1 as a possible D gene (6 bases). The germline V gene has CDR1 SGDLS and CDR2 YYNGEE. This CDR3 is 16 amino acids long. The CDR3 DNA is TGTGCCGGCAGCGTAAGGTCAACAGGGTTGGGCACTGAAGCTTTCTTT. It yields the protein CAGSVRSTGLGTEAFF.

This clonotype was seen many times. The rearrangement uses TRBV2 and TRBJ2-6, with 7 bases matching TRBD1. CDR3 length equals 15 residues. With V trimmed by 7 bases and J by 7 bases, 10 bases remained unmatched. Germline lookup yields CDR1 SNHLY and CDR2 FYNNEI. CDR3 in DNA: TGTGCCAGCACGACCGGGACAGCAGGAGCCAACGTCCTGACTTTC. It yields the protein CASTTGTAGANVLTF.

A few counts support this clonotype. The chain joins TRBV11-2 to TRBJ2-3; 11 bases are a match to TRBD2. CDR1 and CDR2 (germline): SGHAT, FQNNGV. This CDR3 has 17 residues. V was clipped by 4 bases and J by 0 bases; unmatched bases: 6. As DNA, the CDR3 is TGTGCCAGCAGCTCTGGGACTAGCGGAGTCAGCACAGATACGCAGTATTTT. Protein product: CASSSGTSGVSTDTQYF.

This chain uses TRBV7-3 with TRBJ1-1; the D gene is possibly TRBD1 (5 bases). Deletions cut 0 bases from V and 0 bases from J, with 14 bases between. Per germline, CDR1 SGHTA and CDR2 FQGTGA. This CDR3 comprises 17 residues. CDR3 bases: TGTGCCAGCAGCTTAACCGGGGCAGGAGGCATGAACACTGAAGCTTTCTTT. It yields the protein CASSLTGAGGMNTEAFF.

Ten or more counts support this clonotype. CDR3: CSVEDWTGVNEQFF. CDR3 bases: TGCAGCGTTGAAGATTGGACAGGGGTAAATGAGCAGTTCTTC. V is TRBV29-1 and J is TRBJ2-1; TRBD1 matches at 9 bases. This CDR3 spans 14 amino acids. CDR1 and CDR2 (germline): SQVTM, ANQGSEA. V dropped 0 bases and J dropped 7; count of bases not matched to a gene: 4.

Ten or more counts support this clonotype. V and J are TRBV27 and TRBJ2-7, with TRBD1 matching 10 bases. Germline CDR1 reads MNHEY; CDR2 reads SMNVEV (reference sequence). V was pared by 6 bases and J by 5 bases, with 16 bases of the junction left unmatched. The CDR3 extends over 17 amino acids. The CDR3 sequence: CASSLKDRGLGIDEQYF. The CDR3 region has the DNA TGTGCCAGCAGCTTAAAAGACAGGGGGCTTGGGATTGACGAGCAGTACTTC.

This clonotype has a handful of counts. Given a far larger clone just one base away, this is likely a sequencing read error. The chain has TRBV20-1 and TRBJ2-7, with D perhaps TRBD1 (6 bases). The CDR3 loop spans 12 amino acids. Germline loops: CDR1 DFQATT, CDR2 SNEGSKA (reference sequence). The CDR3 sequence is CSTREGAYEQYF. CDR3 bases: TGCAGTACTAGAGAGGGGGCCTACGAGCAGTACTTC.

This clonotype was detected many times. The chain recombines TRBV2 with TRBJ1-2; no reliable D call. The germline V gene encodes CDR1 SNHLY and CDR2 FYNNEI. The CDR3 is 11 amino acids. V lost 4 bases and J 5 bases, leaving 5 bases between the germline ends. The DNA of the CDR3 is TGTGCCAGCAGTGTTGAATATGGCTACACCTTC. It yields the protein CASSVEYGYTF. Filled out from reference TRBV2 and TRBJ1-2, the complete variable domain reads EPEVTQTPSHQVTQMGQEVILRCVPISNHLYFYWYRQILGQKVEFLVSFYNNEISEKSEIFDDQFSVERPDGSNFTLKIRSTKLEDSAMYFCASSVEYGYTFGSGTRLTVV.

This clonotype has ten or more counts. V and J are TRBV28 and TRBJ2-7; D may be TRBD1 (5 bases). Germline V gene sequence: CDR1 MDHEN, CDR2 SYDVKM. The length of the CDR3 is 15 residues. The V end was cut by 2 bases, the J end by 0 bases, with 11 bases between. CDR3 region: CASSLRDSNSYEQYF. CDR3 DNA sequence: TGTGCCAGCAGTTTACGAGACAGCAACTCCTACGAGCAGTACTTC. The complete variable domain, with remaining parts taken from reference TRBV28 and TRBJ2-7, reads DVKVTQSSRYLVKRTGEKVFLECVQDMDHENMFWYRQDPGLGLRLIYFSYDVKMKEKGDIPEGYSVSREKKERFSLILESASTNQTSMYLCASSLRDSNSYEQYFGPGTRLTVT.

This clonotype was seen repeatedly, ten times or more. The rearrangement uses TRBV29-1 and TRBJ2-7, with 7 bases aligning to TRBD2. V was pared by 4 bases and J by 1 base, with 4 bases of the junction left unmatched. The CDR3 sequence is 13 residues long. Germline-derived CDR1 and CDR2 are SQVTM and ANQGSEA. As DNA, the CDR3 is TGCAGCGTTGGGGGGGGACTTTCCTACGAGCAGTACTTC. It yields the protein CSVGGGLSYEQYF.

In its sample, this clonotype was seen a few times. The chain recombines TRBV10-3 with TRBJ2-6; unclear D gene. CDR1 ENHRY and CDR2 SYGVKD come from the germline V gene. The CDR3 spans 15 residues. The V end lost 2 bases, the J end lost 0 bases, and 5 bases lay between the germline ends. CDR3 sequence reads: CAISERLSGANVLTF. The CDR3 nucleotides are TGTGCCATCAGTGAGCGTCTCTCTGGGGCCAACGTCCTGACTTTC.

This clonotype was seen more than once but under ten times. V gene TRBV7-8 combines with J gene TRBJ2-7; 11 bases are shared with TRBD2. The CDR3 loop spans 15 amino acids. Germline lookup yields CDR1 SGHVS and CDR2 FQNEAQ. Trimming removed 6 bases from V and 13 bases from J; junction bases left unmatched: 17. The CDR3, as DNA: TGTGCCAGCAGTTCACCCCCCTTAGCGGGAGGGCCTCTATACTTC. This codes for CASSSPPLAGGPLYF.

This clonotype has more than one count but fewer than ten. A read error may account for a junction end that differs from germline. The V and J genes are TRBV18 and TRBJ2-7; 9 bases are shared with TRBD1. Germline CDR1 is KGHSH and CDR2 is LQKENI. There are 14 residues in the CDR3. DNA of the CDR3: TGTACCAGCTCACCATTCGGGACAGGGAATGAGCAGTACTTC. The encoded protein is CTSSPFGTGNEQYF.

This clonotype was detected only a few times. The chain is built from TRBV27 and TRBJ1-1; a weak D match, TRBD1 (6 bases). Germline CDR1 and CDR2: MNHEY and SMNVEV (reference sequence). This CDR3 spans 13 amino acids. The V end was cut by 2 bases, the J end by 5 bases, with 9 bases between. The CDR3 DNA reads TGTGCCAGCAGTTTAAACAGGGTGACTGAAGCTTTCTTT. Its protein is CASSLNRVTEAFF.

This clonotype was recorded many times. This chain uses TRBV11-2 with TRBJ2-5; 9 bases fit TRBD2. The germline V gene encodes CDR1 SGHAT and CDR2 FQNNGV. V shed 5 bases, J shed 5 bases, and the junction held 12 bases outside the gene matches. The CDR3 is 16 amino acids. The CDR3 DNA sequence: TGTGCCAGCAGCGTGGTTAGCTTAGCGGGGGAGGAGACCCAGTACTTC. Translating it yields CASSVVSLAGEETQYF.

This chain connects TRBV7-9 to TRBJ2-2; D may be TRBD1 or TRBD2 (8 bases each). The germline V gene encodes CDR1 SEHNR and CDR2 FQNEAQ (reference sequence). The CDR3 runs to 19 residues. The V gene lost 10 bases and the J gene lost 7 bases, with 34 bases spanning the gap. CDR3 residues: CAIPNPRISGTGPSGELFF. As DNA, the CDR3 is TGTGCCATCCCAAACCCTCGTATTAGCGGGACAGGTCCGAGCGGGGAGCTGTTTTTT. Supplemented by reference TRBV7-9 and TRBJ2-2, the full variable domain reads DTGVSQNPRHKITKRGQNVTFRCDPISEHNRLYWYRQTLGQGPEFLTYFQNEAQLEKSRLLSDRFSAERPKGSFSTLEIQRTEQGDSAMYLCAIPNPRISGTGPSGELFFGEGSRLTVL.

The CDR3 spells CASMSGRAFGEQFF. For the CDR3, the DNA is TGTGCCAGTATGAGTGGCAGGGCCTTTGGTGAGCAGTTCTTC. This chain connects TRBV19 to TRBJ2-1, with D perhaps matching TRBD1 (5 bases). Germline CDR1 is LNHDA and CDR2 is SQIVND (reference sequence). The V end was cut by 7 bases, the J end by 9 bases, with 19 bases between. This CDR3 region has 14 residues.

The chain couples TRBV20-1 to TRBJ2-7; 10 nucleotides agree with TRBD2. This CDR3 comprises 16 residues. Looked up from germline, CDR1 is DFQATT and CDR2 is SNEGSKA (reference sequence). The V and J ends lost 4 bases and 1 base, in that order; junction bases with no gene match: 10. CDR3 sequence reads: CSATGPGLASSYEQYF. CDR3 in DNA: TGCAGTGCTACGGGACCGGGACTAGCGTCTTCCTACGAGCAGTACTTC.

In this sample, this clonotype turned up many times. CDR3 bases: TGTGCCAGCAGCAGGGAGAGGTCATGGACTAGCGGGAGGGAGGATGAAGAGACCCAGTACTTC. Protein: CASSRERSWTSGREDEETQYF. V usage is TRBV28 and J usage is TRBJ2-5; 15 nucleotides match TRBD2. The CDR3 sequence is 21 residues long. V trimming: 6 bases; J trimming: 3 bases; junction bases outside the gene matches: 20. Looked up from germline, CDR1 is MDHEN and CDR2 is SYDVKM.

This clonotype was detected many times. The genes are TRBV6-1 and TRBJ2-7; 8 positions match TRBD2. Germline-derived CDR1 and CDR2 are MNHNS and SASEGT. J gave up 5 bases and V 2 bases, and 11 bases lay outside the gene matches. The CDR3 has 16 residues. The chain's CDR3 is CASSERRSGSVHEQYF. In DNA, the CDR3 is TGTGCCAGCAGTGAAAGGAGGAGCGGGAGCGTCCACGAGCAGTACTTC.

The sample holds many counts of this clonotype. This chain connects TRBV6-1 to TRBJ2-7, with a possible D match to TRBD2 (5 bases). The CDR3 contains 14 residues. The V end was cut by 7 bases, the J end by 3 bases, with 16 bases between. Germline V CDR1 and CDR2: MNHNS, SASEGT. The CDR3 here is CASNPGSAGYEQYF. The CDR3 DNA follows: TGTGCCAGCAACCCGGGTAGCGCCGGCTACGAGCAGTACTTC.

This clonotype was recorded many times. This chain links TRBV27 with TRBJ2-1, with 11 bases identical to TRBD2. Trimming at V came to 4 bases and at J to 6 bases, leaving 8 bases not matched to a gene. From germline, CDR1 is MNHEY and CDR2 SMNVEV (reference sequence). The CDR3 spans 16 residues. CDR3 sequence (DNA): TGTGCCAGCAGTTCTCCGGGACTAGCGGTGATCAATGAGCAGTTCTTC. Its protein product is CASSSPGLAVINEQFF.